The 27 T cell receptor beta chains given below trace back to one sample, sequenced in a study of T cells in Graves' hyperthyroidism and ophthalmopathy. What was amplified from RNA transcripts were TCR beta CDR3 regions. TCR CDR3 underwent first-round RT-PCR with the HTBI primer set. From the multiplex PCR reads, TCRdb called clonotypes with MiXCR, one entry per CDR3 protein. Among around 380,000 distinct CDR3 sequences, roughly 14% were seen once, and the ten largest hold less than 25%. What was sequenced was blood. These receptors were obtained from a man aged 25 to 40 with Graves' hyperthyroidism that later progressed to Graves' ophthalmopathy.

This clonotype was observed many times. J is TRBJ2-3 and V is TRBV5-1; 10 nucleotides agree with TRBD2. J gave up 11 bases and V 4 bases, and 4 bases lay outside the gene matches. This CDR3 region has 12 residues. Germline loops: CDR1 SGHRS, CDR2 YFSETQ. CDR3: CASSPGLAVQYF. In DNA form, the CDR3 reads TGCGCCAGCAGCCCAGGACTAGCGGTGCAGTATTTT.

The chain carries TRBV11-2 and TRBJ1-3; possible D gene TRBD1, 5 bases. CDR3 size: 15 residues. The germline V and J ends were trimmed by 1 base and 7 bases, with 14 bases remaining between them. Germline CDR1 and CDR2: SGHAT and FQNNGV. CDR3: CASSLASPGWNTIYF. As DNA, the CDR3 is TGTGCCAGCAGCTTAGCCTCGCCAGGGTGGAACACCATATATTTT.

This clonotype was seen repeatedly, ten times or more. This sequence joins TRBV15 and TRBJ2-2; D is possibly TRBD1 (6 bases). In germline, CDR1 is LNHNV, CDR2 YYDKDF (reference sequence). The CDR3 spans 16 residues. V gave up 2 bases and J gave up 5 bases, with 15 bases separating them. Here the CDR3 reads CATSRFLWGQTGELFF. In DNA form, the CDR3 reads TGTGCCACCAGCAGATTTTTATGGGGGCAAACCGGGGAGCTGTTTTTT. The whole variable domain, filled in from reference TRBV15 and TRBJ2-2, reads DAMVIQNPRYQVTQFGKPVTLSCSQTLNHNVMYWYQQKSSQAPKLLFHYYDKDFNNEADTPDNFQSRRPNTSFCFLDIRSPGLGDTAMYLCATSRFLWGQTGELFFGEGSRLTVL.

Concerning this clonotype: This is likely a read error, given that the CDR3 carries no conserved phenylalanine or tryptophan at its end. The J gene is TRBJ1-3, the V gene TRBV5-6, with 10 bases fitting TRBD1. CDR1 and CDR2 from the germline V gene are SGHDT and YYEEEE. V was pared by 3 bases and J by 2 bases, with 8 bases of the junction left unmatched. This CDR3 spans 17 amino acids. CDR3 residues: CASSYNPGQGAGNTIYL. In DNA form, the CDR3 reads TGTGCCAGCAGCTACAACCCCGGACAGGGGGCTGGAAACACCATATATTTG.

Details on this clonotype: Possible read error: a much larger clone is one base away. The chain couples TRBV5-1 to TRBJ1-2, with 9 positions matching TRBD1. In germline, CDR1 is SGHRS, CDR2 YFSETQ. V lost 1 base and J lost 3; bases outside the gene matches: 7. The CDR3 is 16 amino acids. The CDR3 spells CASSLSVGTGYYGYTF. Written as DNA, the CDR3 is TGCGCCAGCAGCTTGTCCGTCGGGACAGGGTACTATGGCTACACCTTC.

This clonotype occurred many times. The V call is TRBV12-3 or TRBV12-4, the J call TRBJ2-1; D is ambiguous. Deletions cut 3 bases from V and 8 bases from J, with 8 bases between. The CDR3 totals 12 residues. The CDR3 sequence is CASSLGFYEQFF. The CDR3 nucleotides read TGTGCCAGCAGTTTGGGGTTTTATGAGCAGTTCTTC.

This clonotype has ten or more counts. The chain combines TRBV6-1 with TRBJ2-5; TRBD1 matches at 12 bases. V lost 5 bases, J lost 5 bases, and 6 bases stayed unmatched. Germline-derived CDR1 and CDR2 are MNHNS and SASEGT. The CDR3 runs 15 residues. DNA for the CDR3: TGTGCCAGCAGTTGGGGGACAGGGGGCTTGGAGACCCAGTACTTC. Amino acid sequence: CASSWGTGGLETQYF.

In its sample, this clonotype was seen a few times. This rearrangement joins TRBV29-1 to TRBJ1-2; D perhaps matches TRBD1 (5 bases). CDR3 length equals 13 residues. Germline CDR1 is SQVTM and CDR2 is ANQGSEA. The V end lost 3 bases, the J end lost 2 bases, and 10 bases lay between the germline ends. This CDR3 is CSVERGSNYGYTF. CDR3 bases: TGCAGCGTTGAGAGGGGATCAAACTATGGCTACACCTTC.

The DNA of the CDR3 is TGCAGTGCTAGAGATTGGGCTAAGACTAGCAATCAGCCCCAGCATTTT. Encoded protein: CSARDWAKTSNQPQHF. V gene TRBV20-1 combines with J gene TRBJ1-5; unclear D gene. V was pared by 0 bases and J by 0 bases, with 12 bases between. In germline, CDR1 is DFQATT, CDR2 SNEGSKA (reference sequence). The CDR3 is 16 residues long.

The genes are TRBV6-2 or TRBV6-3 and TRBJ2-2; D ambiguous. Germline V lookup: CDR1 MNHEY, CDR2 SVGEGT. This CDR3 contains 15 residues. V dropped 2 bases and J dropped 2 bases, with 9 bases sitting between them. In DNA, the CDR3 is TGTGCCAGCAGTTACGGCGGAAGTAACACCGGGGAGCTGTTTTTT. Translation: CASSYGGSNTGELFF.

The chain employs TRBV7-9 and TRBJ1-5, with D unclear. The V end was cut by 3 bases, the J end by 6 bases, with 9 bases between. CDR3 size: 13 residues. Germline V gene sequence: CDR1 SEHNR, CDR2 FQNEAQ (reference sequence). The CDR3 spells CASSLRESQPQHF. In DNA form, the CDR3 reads TGTGCCAGCAGCTTGAGGGAAAGTCAGCCCCAGCATTTT.

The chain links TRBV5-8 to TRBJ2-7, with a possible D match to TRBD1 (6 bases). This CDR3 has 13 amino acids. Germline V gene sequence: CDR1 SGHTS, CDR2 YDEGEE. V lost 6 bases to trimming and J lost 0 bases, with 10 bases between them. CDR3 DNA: TGTGCCAGCATCCGGACAGTCTCCTACGAGCAGTACTTC. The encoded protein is CASIRTVSYEQYF.

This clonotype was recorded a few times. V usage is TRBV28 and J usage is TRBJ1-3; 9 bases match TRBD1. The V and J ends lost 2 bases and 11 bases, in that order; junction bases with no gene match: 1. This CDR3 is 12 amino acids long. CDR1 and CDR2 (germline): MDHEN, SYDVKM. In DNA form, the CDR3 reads TGTGCCAGCAGTTTAACAGGGGGCCCCATATATTTT. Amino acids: CASSLTGGPIYF.

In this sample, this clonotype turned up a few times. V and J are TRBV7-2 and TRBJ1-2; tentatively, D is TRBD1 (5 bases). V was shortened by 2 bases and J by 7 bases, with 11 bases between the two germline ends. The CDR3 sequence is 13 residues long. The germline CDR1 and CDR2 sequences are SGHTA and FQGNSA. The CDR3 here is CASSLLGLGGYTF. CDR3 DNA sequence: TGTGCCAGCAGCTTACTGGGGCTCGGTGGCTACACCTTC. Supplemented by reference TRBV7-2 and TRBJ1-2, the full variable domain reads GAGVSQSPSNKVTEKGKDVELRCDPISGHTALYWYRQSLGQGLEFLIYFQGNSAPDKSGLPSDRFSAERTGGSVSTLTIQRTQQEDSAVYLCASSLLGLGGYTFGSGTRLTVV.

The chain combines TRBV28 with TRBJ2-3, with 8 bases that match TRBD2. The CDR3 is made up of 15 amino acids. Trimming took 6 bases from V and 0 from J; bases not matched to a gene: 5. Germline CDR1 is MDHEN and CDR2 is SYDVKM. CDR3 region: CASRRAGVSTDTQYF. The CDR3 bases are TGTGCCAGCAGACGAGCGGGGGTGAGCACAGATACGCAGTATTTT.

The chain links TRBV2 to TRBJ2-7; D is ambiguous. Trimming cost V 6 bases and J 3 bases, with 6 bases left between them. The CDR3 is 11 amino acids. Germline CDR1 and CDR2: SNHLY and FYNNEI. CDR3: CASRKGYEQYF. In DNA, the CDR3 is TGTGCCAGCAGAAAGGGCTACGAGCAGTACTTC.

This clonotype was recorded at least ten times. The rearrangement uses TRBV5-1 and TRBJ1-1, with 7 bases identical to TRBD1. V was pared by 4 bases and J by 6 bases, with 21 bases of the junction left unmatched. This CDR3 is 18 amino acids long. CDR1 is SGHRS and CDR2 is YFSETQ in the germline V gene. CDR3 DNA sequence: TGCGCCAGCAGCAACCCTTCTACAGGGGCCAAGGGCTCCCCTGAAGCTTTCTTT. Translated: CASSNPSTGAKGSPEAFF.

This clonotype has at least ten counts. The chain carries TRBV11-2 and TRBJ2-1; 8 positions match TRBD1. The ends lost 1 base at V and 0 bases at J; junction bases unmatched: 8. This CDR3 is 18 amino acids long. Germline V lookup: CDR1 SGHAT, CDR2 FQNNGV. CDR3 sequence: CASSLGGQGLSSYNEQFF. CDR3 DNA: TGTGCCAGCAGCTTAGGAGGACAGGGCCTGAGCTCCTACAATGAGCAGTTCTTC.

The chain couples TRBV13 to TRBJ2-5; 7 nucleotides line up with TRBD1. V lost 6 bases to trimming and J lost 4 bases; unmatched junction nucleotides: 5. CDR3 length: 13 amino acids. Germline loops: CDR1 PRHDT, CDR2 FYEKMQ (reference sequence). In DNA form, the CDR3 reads TGTGCCAGCAGGGGGACAGTCAGAGAGACCCAGTACTTC. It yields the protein CASRGTVRETQYF. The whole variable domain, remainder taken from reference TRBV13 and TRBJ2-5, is AAGVIQSPRHLIKEKRETATLKCYPIPRHDTVYWYQQGPGQDPQFLISFYEKMQSDKGSIPDRFSAQQFSDYHSELNMSSLELGDSALYFCASRGTVRETQYFGPGTRLLVL.

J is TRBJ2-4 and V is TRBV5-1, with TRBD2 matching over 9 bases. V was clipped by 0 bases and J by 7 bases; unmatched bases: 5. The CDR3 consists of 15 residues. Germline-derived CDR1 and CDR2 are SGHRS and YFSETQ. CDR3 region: CASSLVAGGTNIQYF. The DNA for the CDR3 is TGCGCCAGCAGCTTGGTGGCGGGGGGGACGAACATTCAGTACTTC.

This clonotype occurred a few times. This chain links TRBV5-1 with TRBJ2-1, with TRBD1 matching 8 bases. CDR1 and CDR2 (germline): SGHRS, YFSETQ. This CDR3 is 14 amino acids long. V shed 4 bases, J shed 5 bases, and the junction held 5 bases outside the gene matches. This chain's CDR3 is CASSAQGAHNEQFF. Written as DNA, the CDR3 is TGCGCCAGCAGCGCCCAGGGGGCTCACAATGAGCAGTTCTTC.

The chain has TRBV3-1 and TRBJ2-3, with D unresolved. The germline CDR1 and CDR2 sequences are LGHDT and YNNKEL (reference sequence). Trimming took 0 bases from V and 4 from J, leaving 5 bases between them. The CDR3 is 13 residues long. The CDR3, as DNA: TGTGCCAGCAGCCAAGAGACTTCAGATACGCAGTATTTT. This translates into CASSQETSDTQYF.

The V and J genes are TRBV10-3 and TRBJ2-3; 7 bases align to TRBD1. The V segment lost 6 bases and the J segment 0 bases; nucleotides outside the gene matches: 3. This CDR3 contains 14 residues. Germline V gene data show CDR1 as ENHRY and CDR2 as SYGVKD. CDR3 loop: CAISTGESTDTQYF. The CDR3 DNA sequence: TGTGCCATCAGCACAGGGGAGAGCACAGATACGCAGTATTTT.

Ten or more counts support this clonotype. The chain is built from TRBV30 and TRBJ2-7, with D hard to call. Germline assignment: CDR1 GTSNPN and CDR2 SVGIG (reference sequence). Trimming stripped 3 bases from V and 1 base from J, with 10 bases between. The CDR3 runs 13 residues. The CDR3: CAWRFGQSYEQYF. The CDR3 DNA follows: TGTGCCTGGAGATTTGGGCAGTCCTACGAGCAGTACTTC. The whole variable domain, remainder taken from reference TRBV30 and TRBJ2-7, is SQTIHQWPATLVQPVGSPLSLECTVEGTSNPNLYWYRQAAGRGLQLLFYSVGIGQISSEVPQNLSASRPQDRQFILSSKKLLLSDSGFYLCAWRFGQSYEQYFGPGTRLTVT.

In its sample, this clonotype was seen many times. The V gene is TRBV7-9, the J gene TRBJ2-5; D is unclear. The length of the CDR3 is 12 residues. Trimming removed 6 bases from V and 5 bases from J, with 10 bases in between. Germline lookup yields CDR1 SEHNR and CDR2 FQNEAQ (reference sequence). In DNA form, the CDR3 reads TGTGCCAGCAGTTCAGTCAGCGAGACCCAGTACTTC. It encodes CASSSVSETQYF. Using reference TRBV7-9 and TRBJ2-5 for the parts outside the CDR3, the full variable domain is DTGVSQNPRHKITKRGQNVTFRCDPISEHNRLYWYRQTLGQGPEFLTYFQNEAQLEKSRLLSDRFSAERPKGSFSTLEIQRTEQGDSAMYLCASSSVSETQYFGPGTRLLVL.

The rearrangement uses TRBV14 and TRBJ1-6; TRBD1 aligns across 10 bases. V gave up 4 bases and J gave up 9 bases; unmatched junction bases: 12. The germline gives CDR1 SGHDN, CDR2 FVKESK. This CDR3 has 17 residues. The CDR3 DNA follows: TGTGCCAGCAGCCTCCTGGGACAGGGGCGCTACCGTTCACCCCTCCACTTT. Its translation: CASSLLGQGRYRSPLHF.

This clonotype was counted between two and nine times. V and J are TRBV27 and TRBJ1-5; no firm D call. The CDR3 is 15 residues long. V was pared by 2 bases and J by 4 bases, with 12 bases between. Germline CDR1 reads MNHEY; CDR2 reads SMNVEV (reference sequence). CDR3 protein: CASSLRRAANQPQHF. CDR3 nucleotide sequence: TGTGCCAGCAGTTTACGGAGGGCAGCAAATCAGCCCCAGCATTTT.